One sample yielded the 8 T cell receptor beta chains listed below, sequenced in a study of cytomegalovirus exposure and HLA in healthy donors. The study ran its PCR with 60 Vbeta and 13 Jbeta primers. Here immunoSEQ multiplex PCR was the method, and the copy in TCRdb shows in-frame clones only, minus some. The sample contains about 98,000 clones, around 77% of which appear only once. The sequencing input was PBMCs. The receptors originated from a male donor in good health and CMV-seropositive.

The J gene is TRBJ1-5, the V gene TRBV9, with D possibly matching TRBD1 (6 bases). Trimming took off 0 bases at V and 4 bases at J, with 11 bases between the two ends. Germline assignment: CDR1 SGDLS and CDR2 YYNGEE. This CDR3 comprises 15 residues. The CDR3 spells CASSVEGRGNQPQHF. CDR3 coding DNA: TGTGCCAGCAGCGTAGAAGGGAGGGGGAATCAGCCCCAGCATTTT.

V usage is TRBV28 and J usage is TRBJ2-3, with 9 bases fitting TRBD2. V was pared by 6 bases and J by 2 bases, with 12 bases of the junction left unmatched. Germline-derived CDR1 and CDR2 are MDHEN and SYDVKM. The CDR3 extends over 17 amino acids. This chain's CDR3 is CASSLPSGGRATDTQYF. CDR3 nucleotides: TGTGCCAGCAGCCTCCCATCCGGCGGGAGGGCCACAGATACGCAGTATTTT.

The chain uses TRBV4-3 and TRBJ2-7; D is unresolved. This CDR3 comprises 13 residues. CDR1 and CDR2 from the germline V gene are LGHNA and YSLEER. The V end lost 0 bases, the J end lost 5 bases, and 8 bases lay between the germline ends. The chain's CDR3 is CASSQDLADEQYF. CDR3 in DNA: TGCGCCAGCAGCCAAGATCTGGCTGACGAGCAGTACTTC.

V and J are TRBV9 and TRBJ2-7, with D maybe TRBD2 (5 bases). From germline, CDR1 is SGDLS and CDR2 YYNGEE. V lost 4 bases to trimming and J lost 4 bases, with 15 bases between them. CDR3 size: 14 residues. CDR3 bases: TGTGCCAGCAGCCCCCAGGCTGAGGGATACGAGCAGTACTTC. Its protein is CASSPQAEGYEQYF. Full variable domain (outside the CDR3, taken from reference TRBV9 and TRBJ2-7): DSGVTQTPKHLITATGQRVTLRCSPRSGDLSVYWYQQSLDQGLQFLIQYYNGEERAKGNILERFSAQQFPDLHSELNLSSLELGDSALYFCASSPQAEGYEQYFGPGTRLTVT.

This clone was counted between two and nine times. The V and J genes are TRBV7-2 and TRBJ2-5; TRBD1 matches at 9 bases. Germline V gene lookup returns CDR1 SGHTA and CDR2 FQGNSA. The trim removed 4 bases at V and 5 bases at J, leaving 11 bases unmatched. This CDR3 comprises 16 residues. The CDR3 nucleotides are TGTGCCAGCAGCTCCCTTGGGGGACAGGGATTGGAGACCCAGTACTTC. Protein: CASSSLGGQGLETQYF. The full variable domain, its missing parts supplied by reference TRBV7-2 and TRBJ2-5, is GAGVSQSPSNKVTEKGKDVELRCDPISGHTALYWYRQSLGQGLEFLIYFQGNSAPDKSGLPSDRFSAERTGGSVSTLTIQRTQQEDSAVYLCASSSLGGQGLETQYFGPGTRLLVL.

The chain couples TRBV27 to TRBJ2-7; D may be TRBD1 (6 bases). The CDR3 consists of 15 residues. Trimming cost V 3 bases and J 6 bases, with 18 bases left between them. Germline V gene sequence: CDR1 MNHEY, CDR2 SMNVEV (reference sequence). The chain's CDR3 is CASSFDPAGAGEQYF. The CDR3 region has the DNA TGTGCCAGCAGTTTTGATCCGGCAGGGGCGGGCGAGCAGTACTTC.

The chain has TRBV28 and TRBJ1-2; D is unclear. Germline CDR1 MDHEN, CDR2 SYDVKM. This CDR3 is built from 12 residues. The V and J ends lost 3 bases and 4 bases respectively, with 6 bases between them. Written as DNA, the CDR3 is TGTGCCAGCAGTTTTTCGGTCTATGGCTACACCTTC. Its protein is CASSFSVYGYTF.

The rearrangement links TRBV7-3 to TRBJ1-1; no reliable D call. Germline V gene sequence: CDR1 SGHTA, CDR2 FQGTGA. V lost 1 base to trimming and J lost 5 bases, with 8 bases between them. The CDR3 has 13 amino acids. The CDR3 region has the DNA TGTGCCAGCAGCTTAAATTCGGGGACTGAAGCTTTCTTT. Its protein product is CASSLNSGTEAFF.